The 16 T cell receptor beta chains in this list originate from one sample, sequenced in a study of T cell responses to AZD1222 COVID-19 vaccine. The table came from immunoSEQ multiplex PCR; TCRdb's copy has only in-frame clones and leaves some out. This table has 95,000 to 110,000 clones, roughly 87% appearing once. This specimen was peripheral blood, taken on day 0 of AZD1222 vaccination. These receptor sequences come from an adult in good health.

This chain uses TRBV19 with TRBJ2-7; 8 bases line up with TRBD2. The CDR3 runs to 16 residues. Germline CDR1 LNHDA, CDR2 SQIVND (reference sequence). The J segment lost 3 bases and the V segment lost 0 bases, leaving 7 bases of the junction unmatched. The CDR3 DNA reads as TGTGCCAGTAGTATAGATCATCTAGCGGGTCACTACGAGCAGTACTTC. This codes for CASSIDHLAGHYEQYF.

V gene TRBV3-1 (or the pseudogene TRBV3-2) combines with J gene TRBJ2-7; TRBD2 matches 8 bases. The CDR3 loop spans 16 amino acids. Germline V gives CDR1 LGHDT, CDR2 YNNKEL (reference sequence). V lost 1 base, J lost 6 bases, and 11 bases stayed unmatched. CDR3 sequence reads: CASSQGGLAGFGEQYF. In nucleotides, the CDR3 is TGTGCCAGCAGCCAAGGGGGATTAGCGGGATTCGGCGAGCAGTACTTC.

This clone was recorded a few times. This rearrangement joins TRBV5-4 to TRBJ2-5; possibly TRBD2 for D (5 bases). V was pared by 7 bases and J by 3 bases, with 16 bases between. The germline V gene has CDR1 SGHNT and CDR2 YYREEE (reference sequence). The CDR3 consists of 14 residues. The CDR3 nucleotides read TGTGCCAGCGGTAACGTTGGAGGAAAAGAGACCCAGTACTTC. Translated: CASGNVGGKETQYF. Combining the CDR3 with reference TRBV5-4 and TRBJ2-5 gives the whole variable domain ETGVTQSPTHLIKTRGQQVTLRCSSQSGHNTVSWYQQALGQGPQFIFQYYREEENGRGNFPPRFSGLQFPNYSSELNVNALELDDSALYLCASGNVGGKETQYFGPGTRLLVL.

CDR3 region: CASSLSVTYYGYTF. The DNA for the CDR3 is TGTGCCAGCAGTTTATCGGTGACGTACTATGGCTACACCTTC. The rearrangement uses TRBV27 and TRBJ1-2, with D unclear. CDR3 length: 14 amino acids. Germline V gene lookup returns CDR1 MNHEY and CDR2 SMNVEV (reference sequence). The V end lost 0 bases, the J end lost 3 bases, and 8 bases lay between the germline ends.

The chain is built from TRBV2 and TRBJ1-2; D might be TRBD1 (5 bases). CDR1 SNHLY and CDR2 FYNNEI come from the germline V gene. Trimming left V 6 bases short and J 6 bases short, with 17 bases between. This CDR3 spans 14 amino acids. The CDR3 DNA sequence: TGTGCCAGCAGCCCCGCAGGGAGCGGTCATGGCTACACCTTC. Its protein is CASSPAGSGHGYTF. The whole variable domain, filled in from reference TRBV2 and TRBJ1-2, reads EPEVTQTPSHQVTQMGQEVILRCVPISNHLYFYWYRQILGQKVEFLVSFYNNEISEKSEIFDDQFSVERPDGSNFTLKIRSTKLEDSAMYFCASSPAGSGHGYTFGSGTRLTVV.

J is TRBJ1-2 and V is TRBV28; no firm D call. This CDR3 is 12 amino acids long. Germline V gene sequence: CDR1 MDHEN, CDR2 SYDVKM. V dropped 7 bases and J dropped 4 bases, with 10 bases sitting between them. CDR3 in amino acids: CASKGPAYGYTF. The CDR3, as DNA: TGTGCCAGCAAGGGCCCAGCCTATGGCTACACCTTC.

V and J are TRBV28 and TRBJ2-7, with TRBD2 as a possible D gene (5 bases). The CDR3 has 15 amino acids. Trimming shortened V by 2 bases and J by 7 bases, and 18 bases separated the two germline ends. From germline, CDR1 is MDHEN and CDR2 SYDVKM. CDR3 DNA: TGTGCCAGCAGTTTAGCGGAGCTCGCGTCGGGAGAGCAGTACTTC. Translation: CASSLAELASGEQYF.

The chain combines TRBV6-6 with TRBJ2-1, with D perhaps matching TRBD2 (6 bases). V lost 3 bases, J lost 8 bases, and 17 bases lay in between. Germline-derived CDR1 and CDR2 are MNHNY and SVGAGI (reference sequence). The CDR3 extends over 15 amino acids. The CDR3 reads CASSYSGSSRDEQFF. As DNA, the CDR3 is TGTGCCAGCAGTTATAGCGGCTCATCTCGCGATGAGCAGTTCTTC.

This clone has more than one count but fewer than ten. The chain uses TRBV12-5 and TRBJ2-2, with TRBD1 matching over 9 bases. This CDR3 region has 19 residues. Germline CDR1 is LGHNT and CDR2 is FRNRAP. Losses at the gene ends were 1 base for V and 3 bases for J; bases not matched to a gene: 12. CDR3 bases: TGTGCTAGTGGTTTGGGGATCGACCCGGGACAGGGCGACACCGGGGAGCTGTTTTTT. Amino acids: CASGLGIDPGQGDTGELFF.

J is TRBJ2-1 and V is TRBV14; D possibly corresponds to TRBD1 (5 bases). The V and J ends lost 1 base and 2 bases respectively, with 12 bases between them. The CDR3 extends over 16 amino acids. Looked up from germline, CDR1 is SGHDN and CDR2 is FVKESK. The CDR3 reads CASSQGPLTAYNEQFF. In nucleotides, the CDR3 is TGTGCCAGCAGCCAAGGTCCCCTGACAGCCTACAATGAGCAGTTCTTC.

The V call is TRBV7-3, the J call TRBJ2-7; 13 bases are a match to TRBD2. The CDR3 has 15 amino acids. CDR1 and CDR2 from the germline V gene are SGHTA and FQGTGA. The V and J ends lost 5 bases and 4 bases, in that order; junction bases with no gene match: 5. Written as DNA, the CDR3 is TGTGCCAGCAGCCTCACTAGCGGGGGGGAGTACGAGCAGTACTTC. Encoded protein: CASSLTSGGEYEQYF.

The gene calls are TRBV7-2 and TRBJ2-5; D might be TRBD1 or TRBD2, each matching 5 bases. V gave up 7 bases and J gave up 5 bases, with 17 bases separating them. The CDR3 totals 14 residues. From germline, CDR1 is SGHTA and CDR2 FQGNSA. The CDR3 bases are TGTGCCAGCATGCTCCGAGGGGCCGGGGAGACCCAGTACTTC. Translating it yields CASMLRGAGETQYF.

This clone was seen only a few times. This chain connects TRBV4-3 to TRBJ1-1, with TRBD1 matching over 7 bases. V gave up 1 base and J gave up 6 bases; unmatched junction bases: 8. There are 15 residues in the CDR3. The germline V gene encodes CDR1 LGHNA and CDR2 YSLEER. This chain's CDR3 is CASSQVDREGPEAFF. In nucleotides, the CDR3 is TGCGCCAGCAGCCAAGTTGACAGGGAAGGACCTGAAGCTTTCTTT.

J is TRBJ1-2 and V is TRBV5-6; D remains ambiguous. Germline V lookup: CDR1 SGHDT, CDR2 YYEEEE. There are 14 residues in the CDR3. V was clipped by 3 bases and J by 1 base, with 10 bases between them. The CDR3 nucleotides are TGTGCCAGCAGCTGGACCAGGTTTAACTATGGCTACACCTTC. Amino acids: CASSWTRFNYGYTF. Complete variable domain (other parts from reference TRBV5-6 and TRBJ1-2): DAGVTQSPTHLIKTRGQQVTLRCSPKSGHDTVSWYQQALGQGPQFIFQYYEEEERQRGNFPDRFSGHQFPNYSSELNVNALLLGDSALYLCASSWTRFNYGYTFGSGTRLTVV.

The chain has TRBV18 and TRBJ2-2; D is perhaps TRBD1 (6 bases). CDR3 length: 15 amino acids. V was shortened by 4 bases and J by 6 bases, with 15 bases between the two germline ends. CDR1 and CDR2 (germline): KGHSH, LQKENI. CDR3: CASSLRDTGAGELFF. The CDR3 DNA sequence: TGTGCCAGCTCACTACGGGACACGGGCGCCGGGGAGCTGTTTTTT.

This clone was counted only a few times. V is TRBV7-2 and J is TRBJ1-1; D may be TRBD1 (6 bases). The CDR3 has 13 amino acids. The ends were cut back, 5 bases at V and 3 bases at J, with 10 bases in the middle. Per germline, CDR1 SGHTA and CDR2 FQGNSA. CDR3: CASSEGGYTEAFF. CDR3 bases: TGTGCCAGCAGCGAGGGGGGGTACACTGAAGCTTTCTTT.